This entry describes one T cell receptor beta chain. Its matching antigen is unknown. Sorting isolated naive CD8 T cells as CD8+CD4-CCR7+CD45RA+ events. This specimen comes from a study of molecular identifiers for immune sequencing clone quantification. General study results and limits: Clones above 20 RNA copies contained over 99% of effector molecules but under 1% of naive ones. Identical TCR molecules sharing a barcode could underestimate highly expanded clone sizes.

Listed TCR primers and previously described methods were used for bulk TCR libraries. TCRdb passed the PCR reads through MiXCR, listing each CDR3 protein once. Of 400,000 to 600,000 distinct CDR3 sequences listed, 20% to 25% are singletons. The CDR3 is 13 residues long. Germline values: CDR1 SGDLS, CDR2 YYNGEE. Trimming cost V 0 bases and J 6 bases, with 6 bases left between them. The clonotype originates from a human donor in good health. Some libraries in this study had Jurkat cell RNA spiked in. Sequencing was performed on naive CD8+ T cells from blood, with Jurkat cell RNA spiked in. Subset indicated: FACS-sorted CD8+CD4-CCR7+CD45RA+ naive T cells. The rearrangement uses TRBV9 and TRBJ2-2, with no clear D. The DNA for the CDR3 is TGTGCCAGCAGCGTAGCTGGGCCCGGGGAGCTGTTTTTT. It codes for CASSVAGPGELFF.